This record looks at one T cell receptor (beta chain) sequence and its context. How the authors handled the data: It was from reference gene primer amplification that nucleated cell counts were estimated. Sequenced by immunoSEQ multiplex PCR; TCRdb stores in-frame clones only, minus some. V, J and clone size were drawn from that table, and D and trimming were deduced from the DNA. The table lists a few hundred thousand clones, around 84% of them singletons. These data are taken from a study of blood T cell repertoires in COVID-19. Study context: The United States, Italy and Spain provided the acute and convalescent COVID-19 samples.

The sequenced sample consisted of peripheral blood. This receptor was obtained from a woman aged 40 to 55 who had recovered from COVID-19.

CDR3: CASSSSGGASGNTIYF. The CDR3 coding sequence is TGCGCCAGCAGCTCCAGTGGGGGGGCTTCTGGAAACACCATATATTTT. This chain connects TRBV5-1 to TRBJ1-3, with a tentative D call TRBD1 (6 bases). V was shortened by 3 bases and J by 1 base, with 14 bases between the two germline ends. The CDR3 extends over 16 amino acids. The germline gives CDR1 SGHRS, CDR2 YFSETQ.